This record concerns one T cell receptor (beta chain) sequence. The record originates from a study of blood T cell repertoires in COVID-19. For the study at large: Samples of COVID-19 (acute and convalescent) were obtained from the United States, Italy and Spain.

Trimming shortened V by 1 base and J by 0 bases, and 13 bases separated the two germline ends. Germline CDR1 MGHRA, CDR2 YSYEKL. This CDR3 is 17 amino acids long. Seattle patients were enrolled while actively infected and followed longitudinally. Under the authors' procedure: Reference gene primer amplification gave estimated nucleated cell counts. This table comes from immunoSEQ multiplex PCR, and its TCRdb copy is limited to in-frame clones, with some not included. V, J and clone size reflect that table, while D and trimming were determined from the DNA. The top ten clones hold roughly 15% of a sample with some 150,000 clones, roughly 84% of them seen once.

The rearrangement uses TRBV4-1 and TRBJ2-4, with D perhaps TRBD2 (5 bases). The source material was peripheral blood. The sequence derives from a woman aged 70-85 years with COVID-19, enrolled during active disease. The CDR3 region is CASSQVEATLAKNIQYF. The CDR3 bases are TGCGCCAGCAGCCAAGTGGAGGCGACGTTAGCCAAAAACATTCAGTACTTC.